Listed below are T cell receptor beta chains from one sample, sequenced in a study of CD8+ T cells in alopecia areata. Here immunoSEQ multiplex PCR was the method, and the copy in TCRdb shows in-frame clones only, minus some. The table records 190,000 or so clones, 60% of them present only once. This material consisted of CD4+ T cells sorted from blood, taken at week 4, from a patient treated with tofacitinib. Receptor source: a human donor with alopecia areata. The CDR3 runs from the conserved cysteine through the conserved F or W. The D gene is left open where the match is weak. Only part of the rows carry a size: once, few, many, or a class if the clone is expanded.

TRBD1 TRBJ1-2 NA TRBV29-1 TGCAGCGTTGAAGTCCCGGGACAGGGCTATGGCTACACCTTC CSVEVPGQGYGYTF
NA TRBJ2-4 NA TRBV4-1 TGCGCCAGCAGCCAAGATCGACGGGGAAACATTCAGTACTTC CASSQDRRGNIQYF
NA TRBJ2-5 NA TRBV14 TGTGCCAGCAGCCAAGTAAGGACCCAGCAAGAGACCCAGTACTTC CASSQVRTQQETQYF
NA TRBJ2-1 NA TRBV5-6 TGTGCCAGCAGCCCCCGGATAGGCCAGGGGCAGTTCTTC CASSPRIGQGQFF
NA TRBJ2-7 NA TRBV7-9 TGTGCCAGCAGCTTAACGCCCAGTGGCTACGAGCAGTACTTC CASSLTPSGYEQYF
NA TRBJ1-1 few TRBV27 TGTGCCAGCAGTTTAGAGGGAGAAGCTTTCTTT CASSLEGEAFF
TRBD1 TRBJ2-5 NA TRBV2 TGTGCCAGCAGTGAGGGGACAGGGCAAGAGACCCAGTACTTC CASSEGTGQETQYF
TRBD2 TRBJ2-5 few TRBV2 TGTGCCAGCAGTCGGACTAGGTCCCAAGAGACCCAGTACTTC CASSRTRSQETQYF
NA TRBJ2-5 NA TRBV4-1 TGCGCCAGCAGCCAAGAACCCTGGAGCGAGACCCAGTACTTC CASSQEPWSETQYF
TRBD1 TRBJ2-5 NA TRBV27 TGTGCCAGCAGTTTACCGGACAGGGGTGGGGAGACCCAGTACTTC CASSLPDRGGETQYF
TRBD1 TRBJ1-5 once TRBV30 TGTGCCTGGAGAGGGGACAGGTCGGAGCAGCCCCAGCATTTT CAWRGDRSEQPQHF
NA TRBJ1-2 NA TRBV4-3 TGCGCCAGCAGCCAAGCCAGGGTTAACTATGGCTACACCTTC CASSQARVNYGYTF
NA TRBJ2-3 NA TRBV7-9 TGTGCCAGCAGCGAGGGGCCTCCTAGCACAGATACGCAGTATTTT CASSEGPPSTDTQYF
NA TRBJ1-5 NA TRBV6-1 TGTGCCAGCAGTGACATACGGGAACACCTCAAAAGCAATCAGCCCCAGCATTTT CASSDIREHLKSNQPQHF
NA TRBJ1-1 few TRBV5-1 TGCGCCAGCAGCGCCACAAGCGGGGCTTTCTTT CASSATSGAFF
TRBD1 TRBJ2-5 once TRBV7-2 TGTGCCAGCAGCTTATACGGTCCGGGACAGGGGGCGCGGGAGACCCAGTACTTC CASSLYGPGQGARETQYF
NA TRBJ1-1 NA TRBV5-1 TGCGCCAGCAGCCTAGGGTTCCAGAACACTGAAGCTTTCTTT CASSLGFQNTEAFF
NA TRBJ2-7 few TRBV28 TGTGCCAGCAGTCAAAGCGGGTGGCAGTACTTC CASSQSGWQYF
NA TRBJ1-2 NA TRBV18 TGTGCCAGCTCACCAGGGGAATCTGGCTACACCTTC CASSPGESGYTF
NA TRBJ1-2 NA TRBV27 TGTGCCAGCGGAACGACAGTCAACTATGGCTACACCTTC CASGTTVNYGYTF
TRBD1 TRBJ1-2 NA TRBV14 TGTGCCAGCAGCCAAGCCAGGGGGCCCTATGGCTACACCTTC CASSQARGPYGYTF
TRBD2 TRBJ2-3 NA TRBV7-9 TGTGCCAGCAGCTCAACTAGCGGGGGGGCCTCAGATACGCAGTATTTT CASSSTSGGASDTQYF
TRBD1 TRBJ2-1 few TRBV15 TGTGCCACCAGCAGAGGGACTGGACAGGGGGGATCAGGTGCGGTCCATGAGCAGTTCTTC CATSRGTGQGGSGAVHEQFF
NA TRBJ1-6 few TRBV10-3 TGTGCCACGGGCCAATCGAATTCACCCCTCCACTTT CATGQSNSPLHF
NA TRBJ1-2 few TRBV27 TGTGCCAGCAGTTTATCGAGGGACGGAGGATATGGCTACACCTTC CASSLSRDGGYGYTF
TRBD1 TRBJ1-3 NA TRBV7-2 TGTGCCAGCAGACGCGACAGGGCAGAAAACACCATATATTTT CASRRDRAENTIYF
NA TRBJ2-5 few TRBV6-5 TGTGCCAGCAGTACCCCAGGGGAGACCCAGTACTTC CASSTPGETQYF